This T cell receptor beta chain is from a study of blood T cell repertoires in COVID-19. About the study: PBMCs, B-cell-depleted T cells, or T cells were the source of the cDNA or gDNA that made up the material.

Source study methods: Amplification of reference gene primers provided the estimated nucleated cell counts. This table comes from immunoSEQ multiplex PCR, and its TCRdb copy is limited to in-frame clones, with some not included. V and J calls and clone size follow that table, whereas D and trimming were derived from the DNA. The sample contains 150,000 to 200,000 clones, 89% of which appear only once. V was shortened by 2 bases and J by 6 bases, with 5 bases between the two germline ends. The CDR3 extends over 11 amino acids. Germline CDR1 reads SGDLS; CDR2 reads YYNGEE. Sequenced sample: peripheral blood. This sequence joins TRBV9 and TRBJ1-2, with D unclear. The receptor was derived from a man aged 40-49 years with acute or convalescent COVID-19. The CDR3: CASSVGNGYTF. CDR3 coding DNA: TGTGCCAGCAGCGTCGGGAATGGCTACACCTTC.